This TCR beta chain was recovered during a study of STAT5B mutations in CD4+ large granular lymphocyte leukemia (dated 2022 in TCRdb). With respect to the entire study: Among the healthy controls, the CDR3 'QG' motif was associated with a particular HLA allele. The study compared the TCRbeta repertoires of patients with CD4+ T-cell large granular lymphocyte leukemia against the TCRbeta repertoires of healthy blood donors. Flow cytometry on FACSCanto II or FACSVerse confirmed that purified fractions exceeded 95% purity among lymphocytes. The paper as a whole reports these results and caveats: TRBV06-family usage was enriched among the top patient clones (8/27) compared with healthy controls (2/35). Data were not HLA-matched; higher clonality in CD4+ versus CD8+ T-LGLL could reflect the relatively small sample size. The main leukemic clonotypes were found to be private to each patient, although approximately 25% of the main leukemic clonotypes were detected at low frequency in the non-leukemic repertoires of other patients. CD4-sorted patient repertoires appeared more clonal than healthy CD4+ repertoires, and this difference persisted after removing the putative leukemic clones.

The healthy controls were around 35 blood donors, and the buffy coats of these donors were supplied by the Finnish Red Cross blood service. All TCR-sequenced material derived from peripheral blood: patient blood samples and healthy donor buffy coats. Ficoll-Hypaque gradient centrifugation was used to isolate peripheral blood mononuclear cells. For the healthy controls, CD4+ cells were obtained from buffy coats by magnetic purification. The Gentra Puregene Cell and Tissue kit was used for genomic DNA extraction, and quantification was performed on a Qubit 2.0 fluorometer. Trimming takes 4 bases from V and 0 bases from J, and the germline ends sit 14 bases apart. For CDR1 and CDR2, the germline V gene lists SGHRS and YFSETQ. Reading from cysteine to phenylalanine, the CDR3 counts 16 amino acids. CDR3 DNA only is kept here, 48 bases in frame from base 1. To note about this clone: Which antigen it targets is not known. Base qualities are not recorded, but no much larger clone differs from it by a single base.

TCRbeta rearrangements were sequenced from genomic DNA using the immunoSEQ assay at survey resolution. Per the source publication's procedure: A lowest detectable productive clonotype frequency of 2.59 x 10-5 was observed in the TCR sequencing data. Analyses included only productive TCRbeta rearrangements, meaning complete and in-frame sequences. The clonality of each sample was calculated as Simpson clonality in the immunoSEQ Analyzer version 3.0. Clones were binned by frequency as very rare, small, medium, large (1-20%) or hyperexpanded (>20%). Generation probabilities were estimated with OLGA 1.2.3, V-gene circos plots were made with VDJtools, specificities were searched in VDJdb, and CDR3 motifs were identified with GLIPH. This immuneACCESS table, as held by TCRdb, lists in-frame sequences with V and J called but not all clones. Of the missing ones, under half trace to an unresolved V gene in checked studies; the others have no known cause. V, J and clone size reflect that table, while D and trimming were determined from the DNA. This sample lists tens of thousands of clones; 81% were detected once. The ten largest clones capture about 0.35% of the sample.

This clonotype originated in a human donor in good health. Sequencing was carried out using CD4+ T cells from blood buffy coats. The chain uses TRBV5-1 and TRBJ1-3, with no reliable assignment of the D segment. The CDR3 protein sequence reads: CASSVGSQLSGNTIYF. The DNA sequence is TGCGCCAGCAGCGTTGGTAGCCAGCTCTCTGGAAACACCATATATTTT. Reference TRBV5-1 and TRBJ1-3 genes cover what lies past the CDR3, so the full variable domain is KAGVTQTPRYLIKTRGQQVTLSCSPISGHRSVSWYQQTPGQGLQFLFEYFSETQRNKGNFPGRFSGRQFSNSRSEMNVSTLELGDSALYLCASSVGSQLSGNTIYFGEGSWLTVV.